Listed below are T cell receptor beta chains from one sample, sequenced in a study of beta chain features in type 1 diabetes. Profiled with immunoSEQ multiplex PCR; TCRdb holds only in-frame clones, not every one. The sample has some 900,000 clones, 15% to 20% seen once. The sequenced sample consisted of naive CD4+ T cells from blood. The source of these receptors is a woman between 18 and 29 years old in good health. Both conserved end residues are part of each CDR3. The order of the fields is CDR3 protein, CDR3 DNA, D gene, clone size, J gene, V gene. The D gene is left open where the match is weak. The size of a clone is reported for some rows only, either as once, few or many, or as a class for expanded clones.

CASSQDPNSGSLTDTQYF | TGCGCCAGCAGCCAAGATCCTAATAGCGGGAGTTTGACAGATACGCAGTATTTT | TRBD2 | few | TRBJ2-3 | TRBV4-1
CASSLALYSGIRTDTQYF | TGTGCCAGCAGCTTAGCGCTTTATAGCGGGATACGTACAGATACGCAGTATTTT | TRBD2 | NA | TRBJ2-3 | TRBV7-2
CASSPILGLADTQYF | TGTGCCAGCTCACCAATATTGGGTTTGGCAGATACGCAGTATTTT | NA | NA | TRBJ2-3 | TRBV18
CSVGSGSYEQYF | TGCAGCGTTGGGTCGGGGTCCTACGAGCAGTACTTC | NA | few | TRBJ2-7 | TRBV29-1
CASNPGDYNEQFF | TGTGCCAGCAACCCGGGAGACTACAATGAGCAGTTCTTC | NA | few | TRBJ2-1 | TRBV6-6
CASSRTGWDQPQHF | TGTGCCAGCAGCCGCACAGGGTGGGATCAGCCCCAGCATTTT | NA | NA | TRBJ1-5 | TRBV7-8
CASSYQGSTEAFF | TGTGCCAGCAGTTACCAGGGTTCGACTGAAGCTTTCTTT | NA | few | TRBJ1-1 | TRBV6-6
CASSLGTGVGNIQYF | TGTGCCAGCAGCTTAGGGACAGGGGTCGGAAACATTCAGTACTTC | TRBD1 | few | TRBJ2-4 | TRBV11-3
CASSTGGTSYEQYF | TGTGCCAGCAGCACCGGAGGGACTTCCTACGAGCAGTACTTC | NA | NA | TRBJ2-7 | TRBV9
CASRKGQGDLGLGYTF | TGTGCCAGCCGGAAAGGACAGGGTGATCTAGGGTTGGGCTACACCTTC | TRBD1 | NA | TRBJ1-2 | TRBV27
CASSLNSPATDTQYF | TGTGCCAGCAGCTTAAATTCTCCGGCCACAGATACGCAGTATTTT | NA | NA | TRBJ2-3 | TRBV7-3
CASSLSPIIGQPQHF | TGTGCCAGCAGCTTATCCCCCATCATCGGGCAGCCCCAGCATTTT | NA | NA | TRBJ1-5 | TRBV7-2
CASSLAGVNTQYF | TGTGCCAGCAGTTTAGCGGGAGTTAATACGCAGTATTTT | TRBD2 | NA | TRBJ2-3 | TRBV28
CASIRTGNTEAFF | TGTGCCAGCATCAGGACGGGGAACACTGAAGCTTTCTTT | NA | NA | TRBJ1-1 | TRBV6-5
CASSPWAGGLYNEQFF | TGTGCCAGCTCACCTTGGGCGGGAGGCCTTTACAATGAGCAGTTCTTC | TRBD2 | few | TRBJ2-1 | TRBV18
CASSPRSVATNEKLFF | TGTGCCAGCTCACCTCGCTCAGTTGCAACTAATGAAAAACTGTTTTTT | NA | few | TRBJ1-4 | TRBV18
CASSLAVNNEQFF | TGTGCCAGCAGCTTAGCCGTAAACAATGAGCAGTTCTTC | NA | NA | TRBJ2-1 | TRBV7-2
CASSQGFGLAGKGPSRTGELFF | TGCGCCAGCAGCCAAGGATTCGGTCTAGCGGGAAAGGGGCCTTCGCGCACCGGGGAGCTGTTTTTT | TRBD2 | few | TRBJ2-2 | TRBV4-3
CASSPDRVTQYF | TGTGCCAGCAGCCCGGACAGAGTTACGCAGTATTTT | NA | NA | TRBJ2-3 | TRBV4-2
CASKAQTGSSYEQYF | TGTGCTAGCAAGGCCCAGACGGGTAGTTCCTACGAGCAGTACTTC | NA | few | TRBJ2-7 | TRBV7-2
CASSPRHVDEQYF | TGTGCCAGCAGCCCCCGCCACGTGGACGAGCAGTACTTC | NA | few | TRBJ2-7 | TRBV6-6
CASMGDLNQPQHF | TGTGCCAGCATGGGAGACCTAAATCAGCCCCAGCATTTT | NA | NA | TRBJ1-5 | TRBV2
CASSTGGTDTQYF | TGCGCCAGCAGCACCGGGGGCACAGATACGCAGTATTTT | NA | few | TRBJ2-3 | TRBV5-1
CASSPQMAGTGNYGYTF | TGTGCCAGCAGCCCGCAGATGGCTGGGACAGGGAACTATGGCTACACCTTC | TRBD1 | few | TRBJ1-2 | TRBV7-8
CASSQVLAGQQFF | TGTGCCAGCAGCCAAGTCCTAGCGGGACAGCAGTTCTTC | TRBD2 | few | TRBJ2-1 | TRBV4-2
CASWTSGTETQYF | TGTGCCAGCTGGACTAGCGGGACAGAGACCCAGTACTTC | TRBD2 | few | TRBJ2-5 | TRBV2
CASSFGQGAFTEAFF | TGTGCCAGCAGCTTTGGACAGGGGGCCTTCACTGAAGCTTTCTTT | TRBD1 | NA | TRBJ1-1 | TRBV7-9
CASSETQGGYQPQHF | TGTGCCAGCAGTGAAACACAGGGGGGATATCAGCCCCAGCATTTT | TRBD1 | NA | TRBJ1-5 | TRBV6-1
CASSLSGTGKIFFTDTQYF | TGCGCCAGCAGCTTGTCCGGGACAGGGAAGATATTTTTCACAGATACGCAGTATTTT | TRBD1 | NA | TRBJ2-3 | TRBV5-1
CASSLSRGSNTGELFF | TGCGCCAGCAGCTTGTCGCGGGGATCGAACACCGGGGAGCTGTTTTTT | NA | NA | TRBJ2-2 | TRBV5-1
CSARGAVGRSF | TGCAGTGCTAGAGGGGCCGTAGGTAGAAGCTTC | NA | NA | TRBJ2-7 | TRBV20-1
CASSNRANNEQFF | TGTGCCAGCAGCAACCGGGCCAACAATGAGCAGTTCTTC | NA | few | TRBJ2-1 | TRBV28
CASSSVAGGGNEQFF | TGTGCCAGCAGCTCTGTAGCGGGAGGGGGTAATGAGCAGTTCTTC | TRBD2 | NA | TRBJ2-1 | TRBV11-2
CASSERTGTALISYEQYF | TGTGCCAGCAGCGAAAGAACAGGGACAGCCCTCATCTCCTACGAGCAGTACTTC | TRBD1 | NA | TRBJ2-7 | TRBV7-8
CATSRGSRVDSGNTIYF | TGTGCCACCAGCAGAGGATCGAGGGTCGACTCTGGAAACACCATATATTTT | NA | few | TRBJ1-3 | TRBV15
CASSLTGSSRNEQFF | TGTGCCAGCAGCTTAACTGGGTCGTCACGCAATGAGCAGTTCTTC | NA | NA | TRBJ2-1 | TRBV7-3
CASSLGLDNIQYF | TGTGCCAGCAGCTTAGGACTAGACAACATTCAGTACTTC | TRBD2 | NA | TRBJ2-4 | TRBV7-3
CASYSRAEGGTEAFF | TGTGCCAGCTACTCCCGGGCCGAGGGGGGCACTGAAGCTTTCTTT | NA | few | TRBJ1-1 | TRBV6-5
CASSSPARRETQYF | TGTGCCAGCAGCTCCCCTGCGAGGCGAGAGACCCAGTACTTC | NA | few | TRBJ2-5 | TRBV7-2
CASSSPYSYATNEKLFF | TGTGCCAGCAGTTCGCCCTACTCATATGCAACTAATGAAAAACTGTTTTTT | NA | few | TRBJ1-4 | TRBV28
CASSYSRNEQFF | TGTGCCAGCAGTTACAGTCGGAATGAGCAGTTCTTC | NA | NA | TRBJ2-1 | TRBV6-5
CASRGRTENSNQPQHF | TGTGCCAGCAGGGGCCGGACAGAGAATAGCAATCAGCCCCAGCATTTT | NA | few | TRBJ1-5 | TRBV28
CAISPGQDLRANYGYTF | TGTGCCATCAGTCCCGGACAGGACCTAAGGGCGAACTATGGCTACACCTTC | TRBD1 | few | TRBJ1-2 | TRBV10-3
CASSLSLGTNTGELFF | TGTGCCAGCAGCTTGTCCCTAGGGACGAACACCGGGGAGCTGTTTTTT | NA | NA | TRBJ2-2 | TRBV5-4
CATSSTGRETQYF | TGTGCCACCAGCAGTACAGGGAGGGAGACCCAGTACTTC | NA | few | TRBJ2-5 | TRBV15
CASSERTDNTDTQYF | TGTGCCAGCAGTGAGAGAACGGATAACACAGATACGCAGTATTTT | NA | NA | TRBJ2-3 | TRBV25-1
CASSPAEVSSGANVLTF | TGTGCCAGCTCACCGGCAGAAGTAAGCTCTGGGGCCAACGTCCTGACTTTC | NA | few | TRBJ2-6 | TRBV18
CASSLGLAGYHEQFF | TGTGCCAGCAGCTTGGGGCTAGCGGGATACCATGAGCAGTTCTTC | TRBD2 | NA | TRBJ2-1 | TRBV5-4
CASSWTGGNYGYTF | TGTGCCAGCAGCTGGACAGGGGGCAACTATGGCTACACCTTC | TRBD1 | few | TRBJ1-2 | TRBV5-4
CASRSSGRNPYEQYF | TGTGCCAGCAGGTCTAGCGGGAGGAATCCCTACGAGCAGTACTTC | TRBD2 | few | TRBJ2-7 | TRBV7-9
CASRQGSDNEQFF | TGTGCCAGTAGGCAGGGGTCCGACAATGAGCAGTTCTTC | NA | many | TRBJ2-1 | TRBV19
CASKGGENTGELFF | TGTGCCAGCAAAGGAGGGGAAAACACCGGGGAGCTGTTTTTT | NA | few | TRBJ2-2 | TRBV5-4
CASSPSGTSYNEQFF | TGCGCCAGCAGCCCTAGCGGGACCTCCTACAATGAGCAGTTCTTC | TRBD2 | few | TRBJ2-1 | TRBV5-1
CASSWGLAGEGETQYF | TGCGCCAGCAGCTGGGGACTAGCGGGAGAAGGAGAGACCCAGTACTTC | TRBD2 | NA | TRBJ2-5 | TRBV5-1